This TCR beta chain was observed in a study of cytomegalovirus exposure and HLA in healthy donors. Background on the study: Earlier work reported 95 million to 130 million unique TCR beta sequences from about 179 million T cells.

Study-level results: Data from an earlier analysis indicated that most TCR beta V segments were productive either about 90% or about 30% of the time.

A remark on this clone: Its antigen remains unknown.

V lost 0 bases to trimming and J lost 5 bases, with 10 bases between them. This CDR3 has 13 residues. Germline V CDR1 and CDR2: GTSNPN, SVGIG (reference sequence). Vbeta (60) and Jbeta (13) primers were used in the PCR. Method: immunoSEQ multiplex PCR; TCRdb's copy keeps in-frame clones and lacks some. The sample gives about 120,000 clones, 70% to 90% of which show up once; around 2% is in the top ten. The sequenced sample consisted of PBMCs. The sequence derives from a man in his forties or fifties in good health and CMV-seronegative. J is TRBJ1-2 and V is TRBV30, with D perhaps TRBD1 (6 bases). This CDR3 reads CAWSVTGLYGYTF. The CDR3 coding sequence is TGTGCCTGGAGTGTGACAGGATTGTATGGCTACACCTTC.